This T cell receptor (beta chain) was recorded in a study of T-cell reconstitution after alpha-beta-depleted transplantation in children. Unique molecular identifiers tagged the TCRbeta library. TCRdb reanalysed the PCR reads using MiXCR and keeps one entry per CDR3 protein. The sample contains 300,000 to 350,000 distinct CDR3 sequences, 15% to 20% of which appear only once. V lost 5 bases and J lost 4; bases outside the gene matches: 4. The CDR3 is 15 amino acids. Germline V gives CDR1 SEHNR, CDR2 FQNEAQ (reference sequence). Concerning this clonotype: No antigen is known for it.

Study outcomes and limitations: Reportedly, alpha-beta T cells present about two months post-transplant originated from several hundred expanded clones of graft origin. TCRbeta diversity was high at day 60 in some patients (a result of surviving recipient T cells and thymic progenitors). Newly made T cells mostly supplied T-cell counts and diversity one year after transplant.

The sample in question was PBMCs, mostly from graft donor cells, obtained 360 days after TCRalphabeta/CD19-depleted stem cell transplant. The receptor's source is a male patient aged 2 to 10 who had a stem cell transplant for acute lymphoblastic leukemia, so the T cells may come from the graft donor. This chain uses TRBV7-9 with TRBJ2-3, with TRBD2 matching 12 bases. CDR3 in amino acids: CASSRTSGNPDTQYF. Written as DNA, the CDR3 is TGTGCCAGCAGCCGGACTAGCGGGAACCCAGATACGCAGTATTTT.